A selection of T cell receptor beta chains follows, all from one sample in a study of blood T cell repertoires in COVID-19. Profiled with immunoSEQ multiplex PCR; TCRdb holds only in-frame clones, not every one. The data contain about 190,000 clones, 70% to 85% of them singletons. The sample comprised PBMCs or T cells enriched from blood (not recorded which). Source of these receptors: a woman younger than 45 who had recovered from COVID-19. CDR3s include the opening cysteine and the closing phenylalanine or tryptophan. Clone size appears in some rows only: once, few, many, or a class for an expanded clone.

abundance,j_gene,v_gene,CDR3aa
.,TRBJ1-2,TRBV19,CASSIRDSSYGYTF
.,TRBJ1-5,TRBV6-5,CASRKQGNSNQPQHF
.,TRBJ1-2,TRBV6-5,CASSYLVSDYGYTF
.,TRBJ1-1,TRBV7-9,CASSLERTMTEAFF
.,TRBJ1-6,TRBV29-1,CSTQTGDNSPLHF
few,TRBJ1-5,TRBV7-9,CASSLEGYNQPQHF
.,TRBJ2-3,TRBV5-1,CASSLEREMVTDTQYF
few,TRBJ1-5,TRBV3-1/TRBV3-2,CASSQDYSQSPQHF
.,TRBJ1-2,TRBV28,CASSPPGQGNYGYTF
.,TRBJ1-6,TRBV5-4,CASTTKGQGATPLHF
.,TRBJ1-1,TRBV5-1,CASSLALQDSEAFF
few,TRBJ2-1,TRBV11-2,CASSLGLAGGLGGQFF
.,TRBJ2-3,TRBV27,CASSPGQTTPTDTQYF
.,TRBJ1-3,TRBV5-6,CASSTGQGKGNTIYF
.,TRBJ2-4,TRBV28,CASSLGGTENIQYF
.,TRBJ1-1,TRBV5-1,CASSWGRGLVGNTEAFF
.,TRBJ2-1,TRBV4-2,CASSPRRDRLYNEQFF
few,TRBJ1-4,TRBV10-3,CAITTPGQGKLFF
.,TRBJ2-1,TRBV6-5,CASSSPSRGHEFF
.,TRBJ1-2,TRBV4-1,CASSPSGGAGWGYTF
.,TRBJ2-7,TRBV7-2,CASSPRLGAYEQYF
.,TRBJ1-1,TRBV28,CASSFFRTGTSFSNTEAFF
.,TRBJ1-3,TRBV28,CASSLRGRSPGNTIYF
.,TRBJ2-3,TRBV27,CASSWGAGGTDTQYF
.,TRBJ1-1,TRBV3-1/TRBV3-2,CASSPPGQNTEAFF
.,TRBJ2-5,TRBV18,CASSPLTGAGETQYF
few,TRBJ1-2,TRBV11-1,CASSRDRGADYGYTF
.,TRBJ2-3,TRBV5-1,CASSLLGVGSGATDTQYF
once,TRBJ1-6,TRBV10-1,CASSMDSSYNSPLHF
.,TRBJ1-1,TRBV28,CASSFFRAEAFF
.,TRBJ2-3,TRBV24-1,CATSDSQSTDTQYF
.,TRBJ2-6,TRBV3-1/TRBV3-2,CASSLPGGPGANVLTF
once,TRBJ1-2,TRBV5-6,CASRQGGVTTYGYTF
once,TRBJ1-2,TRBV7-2,CASSLVGGGYGYTF
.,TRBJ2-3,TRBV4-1,CASSHPSLKREGVVNTQYF
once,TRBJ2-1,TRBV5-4,CASSQRESYNEQFF
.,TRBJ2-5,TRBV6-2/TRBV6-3,CASSISSAGAETQYF
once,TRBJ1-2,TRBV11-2,CASSPVRQGIYGYTF
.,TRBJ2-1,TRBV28,CASISPHRGGEQFF
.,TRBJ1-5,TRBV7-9,CASRPQGPSNQPQHF
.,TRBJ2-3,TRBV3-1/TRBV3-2,CASSHSSGGALEYF
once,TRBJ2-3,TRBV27,CASRKTGGPTDTQYF
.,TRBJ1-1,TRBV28,CASSKGGAPGTEAFF
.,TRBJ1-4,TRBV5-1,CASSGGQINEKLFF
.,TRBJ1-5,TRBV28,CASSFYGGKPQHF
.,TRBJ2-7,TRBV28,CASSRTSGAYEQYF
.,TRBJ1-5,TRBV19,CASSMKTGTGGFQPQHF
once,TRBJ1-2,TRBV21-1,CASSKDPRRDYGYTF
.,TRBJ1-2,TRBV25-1,CASSVAGFSYGYTF
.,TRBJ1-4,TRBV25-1,CASSESWRQGDEKLFF
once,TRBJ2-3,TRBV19,CASSIDSADTQYF
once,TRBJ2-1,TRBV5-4,CASSLTGGAPYNEQFF
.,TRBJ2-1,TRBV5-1,CASSLAGGGPGNEQFF
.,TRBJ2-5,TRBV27,CASSLLAGGEGETQYF
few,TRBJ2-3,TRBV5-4,CASSLGLVDTQYF
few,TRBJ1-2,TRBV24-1,CATGQGSYGYTF
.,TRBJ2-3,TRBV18,CASSLAAGADTQYF